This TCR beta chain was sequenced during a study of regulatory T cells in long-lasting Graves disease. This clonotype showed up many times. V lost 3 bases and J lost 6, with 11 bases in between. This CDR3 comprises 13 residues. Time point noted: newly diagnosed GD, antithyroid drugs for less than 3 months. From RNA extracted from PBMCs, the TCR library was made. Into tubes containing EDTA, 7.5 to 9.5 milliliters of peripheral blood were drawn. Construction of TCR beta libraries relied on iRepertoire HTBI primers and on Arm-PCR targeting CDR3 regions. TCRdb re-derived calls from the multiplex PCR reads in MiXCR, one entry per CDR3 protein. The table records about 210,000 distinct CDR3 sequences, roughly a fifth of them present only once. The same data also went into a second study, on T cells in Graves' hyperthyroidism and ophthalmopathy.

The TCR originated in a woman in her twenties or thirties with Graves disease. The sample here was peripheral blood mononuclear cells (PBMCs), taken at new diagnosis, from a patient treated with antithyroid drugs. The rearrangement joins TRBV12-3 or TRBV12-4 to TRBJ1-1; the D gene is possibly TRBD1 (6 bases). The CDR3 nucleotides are TGTGCCAGCAGTTTTAAGAGGACAGCTGAAGCTTTCTTT. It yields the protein CASSFKRTAEAFF.